This T cell receptor (beta chain) was captured by sequencing in a study of T cell responses to AZD1222 COVID-19 vaccine. The repertoire was sequenced with immunoSEQ multiplex PCR; TCRdb's copy has only in-frame clones and lacks some. Of over 110,000 clones detected, roughly 92% appear once; the ten largest clones hold about a tenth. Notes on the study in general: Only 6 or 7 AZD1222 recipients tested seropositive at baseline.

Remarks on this clone: Its antigen is as yet unknown.

Germline V gives CDR1 SGHNT, CDR2 YENEEA. Trimming took 5 bases from V and 7 from J, leaving 18 bases between them. The CDR3 spans 15 residues. This material consisted of peripheral blood, taken 28 days after the second AZD1222 dose. The gene calls are TRBV11-3 and TRBJ2-4, with a weak D call TRBD1 (6 bases). This clonotype was obtained from an adult who received the AZD1222 COVID-19 vaccine. CDR3 coding DNA: TGTGCCAGCAGCCCCGCAGGGACATTAGGGAACATTCAGTACTTC. Translating gives CASSPAGTLGNIQYF.